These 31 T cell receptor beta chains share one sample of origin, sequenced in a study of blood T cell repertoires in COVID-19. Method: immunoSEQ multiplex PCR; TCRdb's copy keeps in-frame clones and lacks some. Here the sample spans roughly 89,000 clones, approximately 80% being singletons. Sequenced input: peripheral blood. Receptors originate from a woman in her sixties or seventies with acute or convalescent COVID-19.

CDR3 region: CASSLLTGYRTDTQYF. The CDR3 DNA is TGTGCCAGCAGTTTATTAACAGGGTACAGGACAGATACGCAGTATTTT. The V gene is TRBV27, the J gene TRBJ2-3; D may be TRBD1 (6 bases). Germline CDR1 MNHEY, CDR2 SMNVEV (reference sequence). Trimming took off 1 base at V and 3 bases at J, with 14 bases between the two ends. This CDR3 is built from 16 residues.

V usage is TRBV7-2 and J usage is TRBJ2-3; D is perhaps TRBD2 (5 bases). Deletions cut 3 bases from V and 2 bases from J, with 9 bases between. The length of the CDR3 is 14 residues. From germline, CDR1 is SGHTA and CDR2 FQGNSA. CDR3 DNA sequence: TGTGCCAGCAGCTTTAGCGCCTACACAGATACGCAGTATTTT. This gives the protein CASSFSAYTDTQYF.

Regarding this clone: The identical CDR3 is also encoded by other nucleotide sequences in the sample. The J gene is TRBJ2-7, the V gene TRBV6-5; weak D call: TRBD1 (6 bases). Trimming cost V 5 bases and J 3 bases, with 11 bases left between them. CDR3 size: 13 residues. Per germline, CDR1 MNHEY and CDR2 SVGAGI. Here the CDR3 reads CASSSQGFYEQYF. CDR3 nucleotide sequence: TGTGCCAGCAGTAGCCAGGGGTTCTACGAGCAGTACTTC.

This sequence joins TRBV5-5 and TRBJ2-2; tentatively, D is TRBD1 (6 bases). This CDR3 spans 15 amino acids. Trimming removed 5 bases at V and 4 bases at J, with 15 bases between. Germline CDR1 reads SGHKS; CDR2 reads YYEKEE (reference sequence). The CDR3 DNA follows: TGTGCCAGCAGTGAAATACAGGGCCCCACCGGGGAGCTGTTTTTT. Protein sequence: CASSEIQGPTGELFF.

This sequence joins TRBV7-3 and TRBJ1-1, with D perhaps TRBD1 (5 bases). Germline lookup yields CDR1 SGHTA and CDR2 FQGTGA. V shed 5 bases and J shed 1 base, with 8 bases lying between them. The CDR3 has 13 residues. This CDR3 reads CASSPGGNTEAFF. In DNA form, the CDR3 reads TGTGCCAGCAGCCCGGGGGGGAACACTGAAGCTTTCTTT.

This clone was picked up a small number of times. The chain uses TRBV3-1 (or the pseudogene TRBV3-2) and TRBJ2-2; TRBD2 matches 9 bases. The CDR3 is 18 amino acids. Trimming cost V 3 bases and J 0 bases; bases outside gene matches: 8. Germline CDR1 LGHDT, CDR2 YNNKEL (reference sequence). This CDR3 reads CASSQSLSGGANTGELFF. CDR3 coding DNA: TGTGCCAGCAGCCAGTCTCTTAGCGGGGGAGCGAACACCGGGGAGCTGTTTTTT.

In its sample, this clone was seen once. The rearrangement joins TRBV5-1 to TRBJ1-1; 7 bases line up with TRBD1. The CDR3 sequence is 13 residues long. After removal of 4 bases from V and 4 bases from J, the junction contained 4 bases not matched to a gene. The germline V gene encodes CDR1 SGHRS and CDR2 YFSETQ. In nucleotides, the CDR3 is TGCGCCAGCAGCCTCCAGGGGGGCACTGAAGCTTTCTTT. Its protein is CASSLQGGTEAFF. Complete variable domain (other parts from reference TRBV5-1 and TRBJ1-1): KAGVTQTPRYLIKTRGQQVTLSCSPISGHRSVSWYQQTPGQGLQFLFEYFSETQRNKGNFPGRFSGRQFSNSRSEMNVSTLELGDSALYLCASSLQGGTEAFFGQGTRLTVV.

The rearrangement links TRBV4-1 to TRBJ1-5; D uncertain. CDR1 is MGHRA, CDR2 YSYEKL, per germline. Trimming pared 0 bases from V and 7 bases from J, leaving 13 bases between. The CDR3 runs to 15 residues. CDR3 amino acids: CASSQDVTGWQPQHF. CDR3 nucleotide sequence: TGCGCCAGCAGCCAAGATGTGACGGGGTGGCAGCCCCAGCATTTT.

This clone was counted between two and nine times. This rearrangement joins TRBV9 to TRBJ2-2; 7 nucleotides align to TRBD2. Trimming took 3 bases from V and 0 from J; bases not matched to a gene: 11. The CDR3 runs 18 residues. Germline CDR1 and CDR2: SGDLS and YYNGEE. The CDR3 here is CASSARILLATNTGELFF. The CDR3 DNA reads TGTGCCAGCAGCGCCCGAATTTTACTAGCGACGAACACCGGGGAGCTGTTTTTT.

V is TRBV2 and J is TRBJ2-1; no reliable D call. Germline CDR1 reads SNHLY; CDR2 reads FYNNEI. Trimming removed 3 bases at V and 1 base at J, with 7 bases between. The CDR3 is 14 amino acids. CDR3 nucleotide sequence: TGTGCCAGCAGTGACTATAGTTCCTACAATGAGCAGTTCTTC. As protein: CASSDYSSYNEQFF.

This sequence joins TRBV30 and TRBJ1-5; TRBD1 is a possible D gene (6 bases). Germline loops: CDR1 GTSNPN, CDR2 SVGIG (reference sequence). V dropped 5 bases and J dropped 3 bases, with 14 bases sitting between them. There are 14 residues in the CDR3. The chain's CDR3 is CAWGGPGVNQPQHF. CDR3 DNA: TGTGCCTGGGGGGGGCCAGGGGTCAATCAGCCCCAGCATTTT.

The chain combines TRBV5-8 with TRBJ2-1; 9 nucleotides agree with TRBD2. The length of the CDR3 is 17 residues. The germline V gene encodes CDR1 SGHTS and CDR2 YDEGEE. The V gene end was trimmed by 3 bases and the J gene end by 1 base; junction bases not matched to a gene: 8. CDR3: CASSSAQGLASYNEQFF. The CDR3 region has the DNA TGTGCCAGCAGCTCGGCCCAGGGACTAGCTTCCTACAATGAGCAGTTCTTC.

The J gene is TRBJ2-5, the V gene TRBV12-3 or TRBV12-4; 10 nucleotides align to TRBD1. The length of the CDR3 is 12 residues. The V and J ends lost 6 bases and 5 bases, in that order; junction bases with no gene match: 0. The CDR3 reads CASRTGGETQYF. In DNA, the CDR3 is TGTGCCAGCAGGACAGGGGGCGAGACCCAGTACTTC.

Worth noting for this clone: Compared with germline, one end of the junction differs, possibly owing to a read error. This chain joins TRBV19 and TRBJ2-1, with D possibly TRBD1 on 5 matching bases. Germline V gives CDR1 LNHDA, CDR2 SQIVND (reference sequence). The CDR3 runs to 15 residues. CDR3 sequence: CASSNPGAGYNEQFF. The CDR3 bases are TGTGCCAGCAGTAACCCTGGGGCCGGGTACAATGAGCAGTTCTTC.

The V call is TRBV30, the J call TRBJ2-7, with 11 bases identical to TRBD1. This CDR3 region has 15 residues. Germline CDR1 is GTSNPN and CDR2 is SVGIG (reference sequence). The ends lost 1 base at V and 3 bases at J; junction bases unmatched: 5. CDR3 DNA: TGTGCCTGGAGTGACTTCGGGACAGGGGGCTACGAGCAGTACTTC. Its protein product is CAWSDFGTGGYEQYF. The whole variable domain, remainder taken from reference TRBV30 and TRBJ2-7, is SQTIHQWPATLVQPVGSPLSLECTVEGTSNPNLYWYRQAAGRGLQLLFYSVGIGQISSEVPQNLSASRPQDRQFILSSKKLLLSDSGFYLCAWSDFGTGGYEQYFGPGTRLTVT.

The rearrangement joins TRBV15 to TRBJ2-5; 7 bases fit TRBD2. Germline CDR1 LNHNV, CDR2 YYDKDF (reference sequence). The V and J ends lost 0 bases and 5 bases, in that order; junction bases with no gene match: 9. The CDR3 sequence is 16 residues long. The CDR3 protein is CATSRDPAGVGETQYF. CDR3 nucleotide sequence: TGTGCCACCAGCAGAGACCCTGCGGGGGTGGGGGAGACCCAGTACTTC.

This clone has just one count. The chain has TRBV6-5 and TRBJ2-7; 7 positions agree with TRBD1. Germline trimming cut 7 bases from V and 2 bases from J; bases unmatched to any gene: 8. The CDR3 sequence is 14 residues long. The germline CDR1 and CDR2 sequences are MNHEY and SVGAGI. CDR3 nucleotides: TGTGCCAGCATAGTGTCGACAGGGCCCTACGAGCAGTACTTC. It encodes CASIVSTGPYEQYF.

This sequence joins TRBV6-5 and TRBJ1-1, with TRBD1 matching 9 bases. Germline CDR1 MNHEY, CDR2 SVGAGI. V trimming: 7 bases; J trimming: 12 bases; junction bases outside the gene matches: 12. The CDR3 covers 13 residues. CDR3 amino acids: CASTTGDRGRTFF. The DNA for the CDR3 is TGTGCCAGCACCACGGGAGACAGGGGGAGGACTTTCTTT.

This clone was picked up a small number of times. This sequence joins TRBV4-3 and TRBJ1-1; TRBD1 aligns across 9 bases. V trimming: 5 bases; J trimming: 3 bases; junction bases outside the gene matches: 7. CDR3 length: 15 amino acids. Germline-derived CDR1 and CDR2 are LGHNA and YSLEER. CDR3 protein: CASSFTTGGDTEAFF. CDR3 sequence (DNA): TGCGCCAGCAGCTTCACGACAGGGGGGGACACTGAAGCTTTCTTT.

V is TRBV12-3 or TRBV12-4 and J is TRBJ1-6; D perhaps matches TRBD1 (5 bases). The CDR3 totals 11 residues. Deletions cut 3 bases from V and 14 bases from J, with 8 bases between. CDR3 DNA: TGTGCCAGCAGTTTTGGGGGGACCCTCCACTTT. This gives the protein CASSFGGTLHF.

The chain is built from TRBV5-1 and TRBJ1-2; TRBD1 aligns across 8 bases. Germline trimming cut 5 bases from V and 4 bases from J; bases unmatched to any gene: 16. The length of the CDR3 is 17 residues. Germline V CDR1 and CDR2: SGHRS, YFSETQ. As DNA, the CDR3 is TGCGCCAGCAGGGCGGAGGGACAGGTGGAGGGGAGCTATGGCTACACCTTC. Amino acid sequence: CASRAEGQVEGSYGYTF.

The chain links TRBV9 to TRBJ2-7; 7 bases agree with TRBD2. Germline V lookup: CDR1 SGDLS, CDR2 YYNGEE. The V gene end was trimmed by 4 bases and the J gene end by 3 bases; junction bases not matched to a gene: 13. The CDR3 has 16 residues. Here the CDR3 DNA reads TGTGCCAGCAGCATCGGGTGGGGTGCGGGGGTCTACGAGCAGTACTTC. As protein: CASSIGWGAGVYEQYF.

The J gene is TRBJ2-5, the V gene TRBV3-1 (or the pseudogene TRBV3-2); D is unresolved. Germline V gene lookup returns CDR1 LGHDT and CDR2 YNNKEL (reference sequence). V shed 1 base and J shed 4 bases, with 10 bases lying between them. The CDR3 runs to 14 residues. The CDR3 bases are TGTGCCAGCAGCCAAGTGTCCAGAAGAGAGACCCAGTACTTC. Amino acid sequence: CASSQVSRRETQYF.

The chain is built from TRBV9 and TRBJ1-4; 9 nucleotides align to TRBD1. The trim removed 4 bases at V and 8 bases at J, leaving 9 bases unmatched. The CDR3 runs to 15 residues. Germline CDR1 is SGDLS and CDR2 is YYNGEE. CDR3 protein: CASSITGGWGEKLFF. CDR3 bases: TGTGCCAGCAGCATTACAGGGGGCTGGGGAGAAAAACTGTTTTTT.

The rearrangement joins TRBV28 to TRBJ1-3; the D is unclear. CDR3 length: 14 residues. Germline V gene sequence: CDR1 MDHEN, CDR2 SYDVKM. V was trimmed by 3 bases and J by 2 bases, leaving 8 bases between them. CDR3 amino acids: CASSFGSAGNTIYF. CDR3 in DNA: TGTGCCAGCAGTTTCGGGTCCGCTGGAAACACCATATATTTT.

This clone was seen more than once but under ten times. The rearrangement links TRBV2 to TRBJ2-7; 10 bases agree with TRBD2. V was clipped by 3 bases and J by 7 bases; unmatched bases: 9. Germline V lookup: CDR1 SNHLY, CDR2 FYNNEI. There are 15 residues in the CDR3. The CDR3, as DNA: TGTGCCAGCAGTGAGTGGCTAGCGGGAGTTGGTGAGCAGTACTTC. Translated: CASSEWLAGVGEQYF.

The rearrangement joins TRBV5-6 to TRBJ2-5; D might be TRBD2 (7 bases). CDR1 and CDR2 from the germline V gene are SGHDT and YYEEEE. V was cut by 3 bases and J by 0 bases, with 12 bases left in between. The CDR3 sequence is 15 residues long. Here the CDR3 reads CASSSRGGYQETQYF. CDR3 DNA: TGTGCCAGCAGCTCCAGGGGAGGGTACCAAGAGACCCAGTACTTC.

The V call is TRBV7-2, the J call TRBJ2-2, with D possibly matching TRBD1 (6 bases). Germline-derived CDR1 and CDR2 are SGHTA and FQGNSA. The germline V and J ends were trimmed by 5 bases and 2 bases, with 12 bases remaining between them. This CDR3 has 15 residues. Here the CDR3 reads CASSPRQVNTGELFF. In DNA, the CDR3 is TGTGCCAGCAGCCCCCGACAGGTTAACACCGGGGAGCTGTTTTTT.

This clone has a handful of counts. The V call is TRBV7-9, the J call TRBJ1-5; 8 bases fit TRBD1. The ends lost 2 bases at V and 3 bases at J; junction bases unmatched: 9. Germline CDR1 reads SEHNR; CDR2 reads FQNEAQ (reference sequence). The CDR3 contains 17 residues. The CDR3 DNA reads TGTGCCAGCAGCTTATCGACCGGGACAGGCATCAATCAGCCCCAGCATTTT. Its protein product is CASSLSTGTGINQPQHF.

The CDR3 DNA reads as TGTGCCAGCAGCTACGCAAGGGGGAGCTCCTATAATTCACCCCTCCACTTT. It encodes CASSYARGSSYNSPLHF. The chain has TRBV5-5 and TRBJ1-6; the D gene is possibly TRBD1 (6 bases). This CDR3 has 17 residues. The germline CDR1 and CDR2 sequences are SGHKS and YYEKEE (reference sequence). The V gene lost 3 bases and the J gene lost 0 bases, with 13 bases spanning the gap.

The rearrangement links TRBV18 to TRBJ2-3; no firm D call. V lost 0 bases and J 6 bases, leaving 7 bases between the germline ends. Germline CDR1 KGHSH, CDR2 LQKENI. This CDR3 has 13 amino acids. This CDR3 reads CASSPPTSDTQYF. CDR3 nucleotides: TGTGCCAGCTCACCACCTACGAGCGATACGCAGTATTTT.